Following are 11 T cell receptor beta chains from one sample sequenced in a study of T cell changes during pregnancy in multiple sclerosis. The table came from immunoSEQ multiplex PCR; TCRdb's copy has only in-frame clones and leaves some out. This sample carries tens of thousands of clones, roughly nine tenths of them seen once, and the ten largest clones take approximately 3.4%. Sequencing used peripheral blood, obtained before pregnancy. The receptors here all came from a female donor with multiple sclerosis, enrolled in a pregnancy study.

This chain connects TRBV6-1 to TRBJ2-7, with TRBD2 identical over 10 bases. The germline CDR1 and CDR2 sequences are MNHNS and SASEGT. V was clipped by 4 bases and J by 4 bases; unmatched bases: 7. The CDR3 consists of 15 residues. The CDR3 bases are TGTGCCAGCAGTGTGGCCTCTAGCGGGGGTTACGAGCAGTACTTC. It yields the protein CASSVASSGGYEQYF.

The rearrangement links TRBV27 to TRBJ2-1; no clear D gene. V lost 5 bases and J 4 bases, leaving 12 bases between the germline ends. The CDR3 extends over 14 amino acids. CDR1 MNHEY and CDR2 SMNVEV come from the germline V gene (reference sequence). The CDR3 protein is CASSARLDYNEQFF. The CDR3 region has the DNA TGTGCCAGCAGTGCCCGACTGGATTACAATGAGCAGTTCTTC.

V is TRBV7-9 and J is TRBJ2-3, with TRBD2 identical over 13 bases. Germline V gives CDR1 SEHNR, CDR2 FQNEAQ (reference sequence). With 6 bases clipped from V and 0 bases from J, the junction kept 9 bases outside the gene matches. The length of the CDR3 is 18 residues. The CDR3 is CASRISGTSGVSTDTQYF. In DNA form, the CDR3 reads TGTGCCAGCAGGATAAGCGGGACTAGCGGGGTTAGCACAGATACGCAGTATTTT.

J is TRBJ1-6 and V is TRBV5-6; D may be TRBD1 (5 bases). Trimming pared 4 bases from V and 10 bases from J, leaving 9 bases between. The CDR3 totals 12 residues. CDR1 and CDR2 (germline): SGHDT, YYEEEE. CDR3: CASSPRGSPLHF. The CDR3 nucleotides read TGTGCCAGCAGCCCAAGGGGATCACCCCTCCACTTT.

This chain links TRBV19 with TRBJ2-7, with D hard to call. This CDR3 comprises 13 residues. Germline CDR1 reads LNHDA; CDR2 reads SQIVND (reference sequence). Trimming shortened V by 6 bases and J by 2 bases, and 11 bases separated the two germline ends. The CDR3 nucleotides are TGTGCCAGTAGCCCTATGGGCCCCTACGAGCAGTACTTC. As protein: CASSPMGPYEQYF.

This chain links TRBV14 with TRBJ2-6; D possibly corresponds to TRBD2 (6 bases). The CDR3 runs 17 residues. Germline V CDR1 and CDR2: SGHDN, FVKESK. Trimming stripped 5 bases from V and 5 bases from J, with 19 bases between. This CDR3 is CASSAGGYGLRANVLTF. In DNA form, the CDR3 reads TGTGCCAGCAGCGCCGGGGGATATGGGCTCCGGGCCAACGTCCTGACTTTC. The complete variable domain, with remaining parts taken from reference TRBV14 and TRBJ2-6, reads EAGVTQFPSHSVIEKGQTVTLRCDPISGHDNLYWYRRVMGKEIKFLLHFVKESKQDESGMPNNRFLAERTGGTYSTLKVQPAELEDSGVYFCASSAGGYGLRANVLTFGAGSRLTVL.

The genes are TRBV5-1 and TRBJ2-1; TRBD2 matches at 9 bases. The CDR3 loop spans 14 amino acids. The germline V gene has CDR1 SGHRS and CDR2 YFSETQ. V lost 7 bases, J lost 7 bases, and 9 bases stayed unmatched. CDR3 amino acids: CASLETSGSNEQFF. The CDR3 coding sequence is TGCGCCAGCCTCGAGACTAGCGGTAGTAATGAGCAGTTCTTC.

The chain joins TRBV30 to TRBJ2-1, with TRBD1 identical over 11 bases. Germline CDR1 is GTSNPN and CDR2 is SVGIG (reference sequence). J lost 0 bases, V lost 2 bases, and 3 bases had no gene match. This CDR3 contains 16 residues. The CDR3 reads CAWSTGTGGSYNEQFF. The CDR3 nucleotides read TGTGCCTGGAGTACCGGGACAGGGGGCTCCTACAATGAGCAGTTCTTC.

The chain joins TRBV15 to TRBJ1-2; D gene uncertain. V lost 1 base and J lost 6, with 6 bases in between. There are 12 residues in the CDR3. Germline CDR1 and CDR2: LNHNV and YYDKDF (reference sequence). CDR3 loop: CATSRGGDGYTF. The CDR3 nucleotides read TGTGCCACCAGCAGAGGGGGAGATGGCTACACCTTC. The variable domain in full, completed from reference TRBV15 and TRBJ1-2, reads DAMVIQNPRYQVTQFGKPVTLSCSQTLNHNVMYWYQQKSSQAPKLLFHYYDKDFNNEADTPDNFQSRRPNTSFCFLDIRSPGLGDTAMYLCATSRGGDGYTFGSGTRLTVV.

The chain has TRBV29-1 and TRBJ1-1; 8 bases map to TRBD1. V lost 3 bases, J lost 1 base, and 4 bases stayed unmatched. The length of the CDR3 is 14 residues. From germline, CDR1 is SQVTM and CDR2 ANQGSEA. CDR3 residues: CSVDQGAPNTEAFF. CDR3 coding DNA: TGCAGCGTTGACCAGGGGGCGCCGAACACTGAAGCTTTCTTT.

This rearrangement joins TRBV9 to TRBJ2-2, with a possible D match to TRBD2 (6 bases). Trimming cost V 0 bases and J 1 base, with 19 bases left between them. CDR3 length: 19 residues. The germline gives CDR1 SGDLS, CDR2 YYNGEE. This CDR3 is CASSVEIMTRGGNTGELFF. In DNA form, the CDR3 reads TGTGCCAGCAGCGTAGAAATAATGACGCGGGGCGGGAACACCGGGGAGCTGTTTTTT.